The clone carrying this TCR beta chain was counted a few times. Antigen unknown. This record belongs to a study of vaccination and CD4 T cells after COVID-19. As for the study in general: Convalescent donors totaled six males and four females, including two who were Hispanic. Whole-study results and caveats: No early post-infection timepoints were studied, and convalescent patients studied were relatively few. Only post-vaccination samples contained a median approximately 85% of the reactive clones in convalescent patients.

Treatment meaning: roughly 11-day PBMC culture with coronavirus spike peptide pools or control peptides (ViraFEST assay). Harvesting of the unexposed donor's CD4+ T cells predated the COVID-19 pandemic (2011-2018). Sequencing of cultured CD4+ T cell DNA used the Oncomine TCR Beta short-read assay. TCRdb recomputed calls from the PCR reads with MiXCR, one row per CDR3 protein. In the table there are about 2,000 distinct CDR3 sequences, roughly 60% of which are singletons. The clonotype was recovered from a human donor in good health. The sequencing sample was made of CD4+ T cells from blood, cultured in vitro.

The CDR3 region has the DNA TGTGCCAGCAGCTTAGTTGGGGGGGTCGATGGTTCACCCCTCCACTTT. As protein: CASSLVGGVDGSPLHF. The rearrangement links TRBV7-2 to TRBJ1-6, with a weak D call TRBD1 (5 bases). The CDR3 length is 16 residues. Trimming took off 1 base at V and 9 bases at J, with 16 bases between the two ends. Germline V CDR1 and CDR2: SGHTA, FQGNSA.